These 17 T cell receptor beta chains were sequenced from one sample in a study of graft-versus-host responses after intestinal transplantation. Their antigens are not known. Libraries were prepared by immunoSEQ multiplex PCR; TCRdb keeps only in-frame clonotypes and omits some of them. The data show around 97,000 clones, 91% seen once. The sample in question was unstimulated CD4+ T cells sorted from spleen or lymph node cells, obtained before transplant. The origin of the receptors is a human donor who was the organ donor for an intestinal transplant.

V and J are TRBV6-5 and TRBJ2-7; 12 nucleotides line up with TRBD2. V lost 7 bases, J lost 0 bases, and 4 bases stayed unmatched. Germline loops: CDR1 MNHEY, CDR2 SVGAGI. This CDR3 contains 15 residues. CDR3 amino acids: CASTALAGGSYEQYF. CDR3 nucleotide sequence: TGTGCCAGCACCGCACTAGCGGGGGGCTCCTACGAGCAGTACTTC.

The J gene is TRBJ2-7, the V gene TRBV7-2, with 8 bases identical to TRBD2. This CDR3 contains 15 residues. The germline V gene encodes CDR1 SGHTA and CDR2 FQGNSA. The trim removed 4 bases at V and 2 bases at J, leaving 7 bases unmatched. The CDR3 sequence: CASSSRGGRPYEQYF. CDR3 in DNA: TGTGCCAGCAGCTCTCGCGGGGGGAGGCCCTACGAGCAGTACTTC.

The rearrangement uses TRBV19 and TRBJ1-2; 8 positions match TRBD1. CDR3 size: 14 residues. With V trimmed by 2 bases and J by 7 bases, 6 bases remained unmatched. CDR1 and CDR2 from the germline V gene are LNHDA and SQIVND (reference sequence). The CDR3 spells CASSIPTGVGGYTF. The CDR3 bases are TGTGCCAGTAGTATACCGACAGGGGTTGGTGGCTACACCTTC.

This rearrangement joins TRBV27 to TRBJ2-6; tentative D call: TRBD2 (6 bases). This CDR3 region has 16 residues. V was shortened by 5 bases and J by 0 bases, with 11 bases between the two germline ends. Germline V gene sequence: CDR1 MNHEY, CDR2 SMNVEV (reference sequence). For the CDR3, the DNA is TGTGCCAGCAGTGAAACCGGGAGCTCTGGGGCCAACGTCCTGACTTTC. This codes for CASSETGSSGANVLTF.

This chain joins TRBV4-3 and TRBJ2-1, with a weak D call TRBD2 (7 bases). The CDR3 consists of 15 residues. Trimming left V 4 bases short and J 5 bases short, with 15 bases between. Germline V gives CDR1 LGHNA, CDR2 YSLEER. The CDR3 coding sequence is TGCGCCAGCAGCCCGTATAGGGGGGGAGACAATGAGCAGTTCTTC. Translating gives CASSPYRGGDNEQFF.

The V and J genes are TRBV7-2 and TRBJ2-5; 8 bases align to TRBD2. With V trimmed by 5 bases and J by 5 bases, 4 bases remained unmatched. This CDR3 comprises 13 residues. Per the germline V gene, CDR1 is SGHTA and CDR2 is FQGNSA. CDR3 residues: CASSRGGGETQYF. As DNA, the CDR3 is TGTGCCAGCAGCCGGGGGGGCGGCGAGACCCAGTACTTC.

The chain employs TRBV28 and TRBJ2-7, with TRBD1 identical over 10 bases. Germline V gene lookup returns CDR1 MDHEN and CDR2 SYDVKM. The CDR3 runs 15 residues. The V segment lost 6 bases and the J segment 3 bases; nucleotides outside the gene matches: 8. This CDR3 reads CASRALGQGNYEQYF. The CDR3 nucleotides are TGTGCCAGCAGGGCGTTGGGACAGGGGAACTACGAGCAGTACTTC. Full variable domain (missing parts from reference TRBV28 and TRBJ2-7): DVKVTQSSRYLVKRTGEKVFLECVQDMDHENMFWYRQDPGLGLRLIYFSYDVKMKEKGDIPEGYSVSREKKERFSLILESASTNQTSMYLCASRALGQGNYEQYFGPGTRLTVT.

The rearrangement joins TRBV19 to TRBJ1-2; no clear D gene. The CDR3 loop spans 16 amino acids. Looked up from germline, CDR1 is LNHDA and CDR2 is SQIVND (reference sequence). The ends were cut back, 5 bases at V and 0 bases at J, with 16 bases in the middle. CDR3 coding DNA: TGTGCCAGTAGTTTTCCCAACACGAGGGCTAACTATGGCTACACCTTC. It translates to CASSFPNTRANYGYTF.

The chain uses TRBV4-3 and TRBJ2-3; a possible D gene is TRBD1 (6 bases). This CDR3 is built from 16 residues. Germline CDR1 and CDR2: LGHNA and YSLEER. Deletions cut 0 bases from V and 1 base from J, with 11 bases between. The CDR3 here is CASSQETGIRTDTQYF. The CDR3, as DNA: TGCGCCAGCAGCCAAGAAACAGGGATTCGCACAGATACGCAGTATTTT.

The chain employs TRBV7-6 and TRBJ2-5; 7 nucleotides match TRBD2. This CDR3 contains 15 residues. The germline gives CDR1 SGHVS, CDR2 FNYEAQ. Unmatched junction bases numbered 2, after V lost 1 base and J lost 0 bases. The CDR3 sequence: CASSLGTSDQETQYF. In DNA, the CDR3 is TGTGCCAGCAGCTTAGGTACTAGCGACCAAGAGACCCAGTACTTC.

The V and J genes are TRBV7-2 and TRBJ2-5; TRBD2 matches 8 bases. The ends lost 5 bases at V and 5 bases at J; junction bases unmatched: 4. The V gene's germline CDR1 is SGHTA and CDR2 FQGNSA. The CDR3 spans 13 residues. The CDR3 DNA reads TGTGCCAGCAGCCCCGGGAGGGGGGAGACCCAGTACTTC. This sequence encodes CASSPGRGETQYF.

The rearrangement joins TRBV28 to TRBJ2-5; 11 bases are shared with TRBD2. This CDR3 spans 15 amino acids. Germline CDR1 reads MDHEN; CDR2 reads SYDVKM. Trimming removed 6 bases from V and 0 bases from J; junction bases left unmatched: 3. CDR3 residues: CASSPSGGYQETQYF. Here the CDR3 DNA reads TGTGCCAGCAGCCCTAGCGGGGGGTACCAAGAGACCCAGTACTTC.

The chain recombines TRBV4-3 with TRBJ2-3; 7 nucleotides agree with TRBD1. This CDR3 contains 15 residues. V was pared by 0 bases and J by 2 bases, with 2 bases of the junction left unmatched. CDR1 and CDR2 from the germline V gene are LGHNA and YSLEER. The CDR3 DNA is TGCGCCAGCAGCCAAGATGGGACAGTCACAGATACGCAGTATTTT. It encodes CASSQDGTVTDTQYF.

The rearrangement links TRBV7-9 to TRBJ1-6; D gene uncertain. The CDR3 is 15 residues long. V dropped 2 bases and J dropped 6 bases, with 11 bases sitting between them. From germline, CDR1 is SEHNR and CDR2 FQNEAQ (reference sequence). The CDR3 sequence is CASSLIAGSNSPLHF. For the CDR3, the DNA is TGTGCCAGCAGCTTAATTGCAGGCAGTAATTCACCCCTCCACTTT. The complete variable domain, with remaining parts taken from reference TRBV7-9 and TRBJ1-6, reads DTGVSQNPRHKITKRGQNVTFRCDPISEHNRLYWYRQTLGQGPEFLTYFQNEAQLEKSRLLSDRFSAERPKGSFSTLEIQRTEQGDSAMYLCASSLIAGSNSPLHFGNGTRLTVT.

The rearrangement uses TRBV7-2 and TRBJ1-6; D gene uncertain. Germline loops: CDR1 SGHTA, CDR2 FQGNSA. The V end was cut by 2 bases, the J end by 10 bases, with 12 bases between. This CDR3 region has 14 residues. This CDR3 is CASSLFREGSPLHF. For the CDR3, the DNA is TGTGCCAGCAGCTTATTCCGGGAGGGATCACCCCTCCACTTT.

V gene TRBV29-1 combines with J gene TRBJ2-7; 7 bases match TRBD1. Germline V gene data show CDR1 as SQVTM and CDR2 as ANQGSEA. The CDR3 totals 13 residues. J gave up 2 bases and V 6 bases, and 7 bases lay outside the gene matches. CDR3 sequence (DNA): TGCAGCGTCGCAGACAGGGCGACCTACGAGCAGTACTTC. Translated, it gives CSVADRATYEQYF.

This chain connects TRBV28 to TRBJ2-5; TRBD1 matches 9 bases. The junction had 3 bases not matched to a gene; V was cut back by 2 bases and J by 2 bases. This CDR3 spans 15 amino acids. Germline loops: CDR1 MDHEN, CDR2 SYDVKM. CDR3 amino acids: CASSLTGGGQETQYF. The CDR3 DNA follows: TGTGCCAGCAGTTTAACAGGGGGCGGACAAGAGACCCAGTACTTC.